A selection of T cell receptor beta chains follows, all from one sample in a study of identical twins. TCRdb reanalysed the 5' RACE reads using MiXCR and keeps one entry per CDR3 protein. This sample carries fewer than 900,000 distinct CDR3 sequences, around 20% of them seen once, and the ten largest clones take 4.3%. The data also belong to a second study, concerning T cells expressing NK-cell markers.

The sequenced sample was PBMCs. The receptors come from a woman under 30 in good health. Both conserved end residues are part of each CDR3. D genes are given only for firm matches. For some rows the clone size is stated as once, few or many, or as a class when expanded; others skip it.

D gene: TRBD1; CDR3 length: 15; V gene: TRBV5-5; clone size: few; J gene: TRBJ2-5; CDR3 DNA: TGTGCCAGCAGCTTGGGGACAGGGGGCGTCGGGACCCAGTACTTC; CDR3 protein: CASSLGTGGVGTQYF
D gene: -; CDR3 length: 15; V gene: TRBV20-1; clone size: many; J gene: TRBJ1-5; CDR3 DNA: TGCAGTGCCAGAAACAGGGTGGGAAGCAATCAGCCCCAGCATTTT; CDR3 protein: CSARNRVGSNQPQHF
D gene: -; CDR3 length: 12; V gene: TRBV6-2/TRBV6-3; clone size: -; J gene: TRBJ2-2; CDR3 DNA: TGTGCCAGCAGCCCCTGGCCCGGGGAGCTGTTTTTT; CDR3 protein: CASSPWPGELFF
D gene: -; CDR3 length: 13; V gene: TRBV20-1; clone size: few; J gene: TRBJ2-1; CDR3 DNA: TGCAGTGCTACTGTACCCCCCTTCAATGAGCAGTTCTTC; CDR3 protein: CSATVPPFNEQFF
D gene: TRBD2; CDR3 length: 14; V gene: TRBV7-2; clone size: few; J gene: TRBJ2-5; CDR3 DNA: TGTGCCAGCAGCTTGGGGACTAGACGAGAGACCCAGTACTTC; CDR3 protein: CASSLGTRRETQYF
D gene: -; CDR3 length: 15; V gene: TRBV27; clone size: -; J gene: TRBJ2-5; CDR3 DNA: TGTGCCAGCAGTTTAATGCATGCTAGAAAAGAGACCCAGTACTTC; CDR3 protein: CASSLMHARKETQYF
D gene: -; CDR3 length: 15; V gene: TRBV5-1; clone size: -; J gene: TRBJ2-7; CDR3 DNA: TGCGCCAGCAGTTCGCGGTACCGGGGAGTCCCGAAGCAGTACTTC; CDR3 protein: CASSSRYRGVPKQYF
D gene: -; CDR3 length: 15; V gene: TRBV7-9; clone size: few; J gene: TRBJ1-2; CDR3 DNA: TGTGCCAGCAGCTTAGGCGGGGTAGCGAACTATGGCTACACCTTC; CDR3 protein: CASSLGGVANYGYTF
D gene: -; CDR3 length: 13; V gene: TRBV20-1; clone size: few; J gene: TRBJ2-3; CDR3 DNA: TGCAGTGCTAGTAGAGGGATCACAGATACGCAGTATTTT; CDR3 protein: CSASRGITDTQYF
D gene: TRBD2; CDR3 length: 13; V gene: TRBV6-1; clone size: -; J gene: TRBJ2-1; CDR3 DNA: TGTGCCAGCAGTCTGACTAGCGGGAAGGGGCAGTTCTTC; CDR3 protein: CASSLTSGKGQFF
D gene: TRBD2; CDR3 length: 18; V gene: TRBV3-1; clone size: once; J gene: TRBJ2-1; CDR3 DNA: TGTGCCAGCAGCCCCCGATACGGATTTGCGGGAGCGGTGAATGAGCAGTTCTTC; CDR3 protein: CASSPRYGFAGAVNEQFF
D gene: -; CDR3 length: 13; V gene: TRBV6-1; clone size: -; J gene: TRBJ1-5; CDR3 DNA: TGTGCCACTGAAGGTGGGGATAATCAGCCCCAGCATTTT; CDR3 protein: CATEGGDNQPQHF
D gene: -; CDR3 length: 16; V gene: TRBV12-3/TRBV12-4; clone size: few; J gene: TRBJ2-1; CDR3 DNA: TGTGCCAGCAGTTTCCTCTTGCGAGCCGCGCTTGATGAGCAGTTCTTC; CDR3 protein: CASSFLLRAALDEQFF
D gene: -; CDR3 length: 16; V gene: TRBV4-3; clone size: -; J gene: TRBJ2-7; CDR3 DNA: TGCGCCAGCAGCCAAAATCTCTACACCCGCGACAACGAGCAGTACTTC; CDR3 protein: CASSQNLYTRDNEQYF
D gene: -; CDR3 length: 14; V gene: TRBV19; clone size: -; J gene: TRBJ2-1; CDR3 DNA: TGTGCCAGTAGTCCCCAGGGGGGATGGAATGAGCAGTTCTTC; CDR3 protein: CASSPQGGWNEQFF
D gene: -; CDR3 length: 13; V gene: TRBV2; clone size: few; J gene: TRBJ1-1; CDR3 DNA: TGTGCCACCCGGAGATGGGGTGGCACTGAAGCTTTCTTT; CDR3 protein: CATRRWGGTEAFF
D gene: -; CDR3 length: 13; V gene: TRBV15; clone size: -; J gene: TRBJ1-3; CDR3 DNA: TGTGCCACCAGCAGGGCCTCTGGAAACACCATATATTTT; CDR3 protein: CATSRASGNTIYF
D gene: TRBD2; CDR3 length: 15; V gene: TRBV15; clone size: -; J gene: TRBJ2-7; CDR3 DNA: TGTGCCACCAGCAGGGATCTAGCGGACACCTACGAGCAGTACTTC; CDR3 protein: CATSRDLADTYEQYF
D gene: TRBD1; CDR3 length: 13; V gene: TRBV20-1; clone size: -; J gene: TRBJ1-2; CDR3 DNA: TGCAGTGCTAGTTCCGGGACAGGGGATGGCTACACCTTC; CDR3 protein: CSASSGTGDGYTF
D gene: -; CDR3 length: 14; V gene: TRBV4-2; clone size: -; J gene: TRBJ2-7; CDR3 DNA: TGTGCCAGCAGCCAAGGACTATTATCCTACGAGCAGTACTTC; CDR3 protein: CASSQGLLSYEQYF
D gene: -; CDR3 length: 15; V gene: TRBV6-1; clone size: once; J gene: TRBJ2-7; CDR3 DNA: TGTGCCAGCAGCCACGCCCTAGCGAGCGCCTACGAGCAGTACTTC; CDR3 protein: CASSHALASAYEQYF
D gene: -; CDR3 length: 12; V gene: TRBV12-3/TRBV12-4; clone size: -; J gene: TRBJ2-5; CDR3 DNA: TGTGCCAGCGGCTCGGGCCAAGAGACCCAGTACTTC; CDR3 protein: CASGSGQETQYF
D gene: TRBD2; CDR3 length: 14; V gene: TRBV15; clone size: -; J gene: TRBJ2-1; CDR3 DNA: TGTGCCACCCAACGGGGCGGGAGTGGCAATGAGCAGTTCTTC; CDR3 protein: CATQRGGSGNEQFF
D gene: TRBD2; CDR3 length: 16; V gene: TRBV7-6; clone size: -; J gene: TRBJ2-7; CDR3 DNA: TGTGCCAGCAGCAAAGGGACTAGCGGGGCCTCCTACGAGCAGTACTTC; CDR3 protein: CASSKGTSGASYEQYF
D gene: -; CDR3 length: 15; V gene: TRBV29-1; clone size: few; J gene: TRBJ2-1; CDR3 DNA: TGCAGCGTTGAAGGGGTGCCGATCGCCTACAATGAGCAGTTCTTC; CDR3 protein: CSVEGVPIAYNEQFF
D gene: TRBD2; CDR3 length: 15; V gene: TRBV20-1; clone size: few; J gene: TRBJ2-7; CDR3 DNA: TGCAGTGCTAGAATAGCGGGAGCAGGAGGCTACGAGCAGTACTTC; CDR3 protein: CSARIAGAGGYEQYF
D gene: -; CDR3 length: 15; V gene: TRBV6-1; clone size: few; J gene: TRBJ2-6; CDR3 DNA: TGTGCCAGCAGCCGGCCCGGAGCTGGGGCCAACGTCCTGACTTTC; CDR3 protein: CASSRPGAGANVLTF
D gene: TRBD1; CDR3 length: 13; V gene: TRBV20-1; clone size: many; J gene: TRBJ2-1; CDR3 DNA: TGCAGTCCGACAGGGGGAAGTGGAAATGAGCAGTTCTTC; CDR3 protein: CSPTGGSGNEQFF
D gene: TRBD2; CDR3 length: 15; V gene: TRBV10-2; clone size: many; J gene: TRBJ2-1; CDR3 DNA: TGCGCCAGCAGGGAACTAGCGGGAGCGTACAATGAGCAGTTCTTC; CDR3 protein: CASRELAGAYNEQFF
D gene: -; CDR3 length: 14; V gene: TRBV20-1; clone size: -; J gene: TRBJ2-5; CDR3 DNA: TGCAGTGCCAGTAGGGCAGGGTTCCAAGAGACCCAGTACTTC; CDR3 protein: CSASRAGFQETQYF